The 18 T cell receptor beta chains given below trace back to one sample, sequenced in a study of T cell responses to AZD1222 COVID-19 vaccine. Data came from immunoSEQ multiplex PCR; TCRdb stores just in-frame clones and leaves some out. Of roughly 150,000 clones in the sample, about nine tenths were seen once. The sequencing here drew on peripheral blood, taken after recovery from COVID-19. These receptor sequences come from an adult who had recovered from COVID-19.

V is TRBV27 and J is TRBJ1-2; D is perhaps TRBD1 (5 bases). CDR3 length equals 12 residues. Germline V gives CDR1 MNHEY, CDR2 SMNVEV (reference sequence). V lost 2 bases, J lost 7 bases, and 8 bases lay in between. CDR3 bases: TGTGCCAGCAGTTTAAGGGGACGTGGCTACACCTTC. Its translation: CASSLRGRGYTF.

This clone was observed at least ten times. The chain has TRBV6-4 and TRBJ2-1, with D perhaps given as TRBD1 or TRBD2 (6 bases each). Trimming stripped 0 bases from V and 8 bases from J, with 11 bases between. This CDR3 comprises 14 residues. Germline CDR1 and CDR2: MRHNA and SNTAGT. Here the CDR3 reads CASSDSGGTDEQFF. The CDR3 DNA follows: TGTGCCAGCAGTGACTCAGGGGGGACGGATGAGCAGTTCTTC.

This clone was observed a single time. V is TRBV11-1 and J is TRBJ2-7, with TRBD2 matching over 11 bases. CDR3 length equals 15 residues. V was pared by 5 bases and J by 3 bases, with 6 bases of the junction left unmatched. Germline V gives CDR1 SGHAT, CDR2 FQDESV (reference sequence). CDR3 loop: CASSPGLADFYEQYF. The DNA for the CDR3 is TGTGCCAGCAGCCCGGGACTAGCGGACTTCTACGAGCAGTACTTC. Full variable domain (rest looked up from reference TRBV11-1 and TRBJ2-7): EAEVAQSPRYKITEKSQAVAFWCDPISGHATLYWYRQILGQGPELLVQFQDESVVDDSQLPKDRFSAERLKGVDSTLKIQPAELGDSAMYLCASSPGLADFYEQYFGPGTRLTVT.

The J gene is TRBJ1-2, the V gene TRBV14, with 7 bases matching TRBD1. The junction had 9 bases not matched to a gene; V was cut back by 4 bases and J by 4 bases. The CDR3 runs to 15 residues. Germline values: CDR1 SGHDN, CDR2 FVKESK. The CDR3 DNA sequence: TGTGCCAGCAGCCGCGGGACAGATCCGCCCTATGGCTACACCTTC. Residues: CASSRGTDPPYGYTF.

The chain links TRBV3-1 (or the pseudogene TRBV3-2) to TRBJ1-5, with a tentative D call TRBD1 (5 bases). Germline lookup yields CDR1 LGHDT and CDR2 YNNKEL (reference sequence). The CDR3 runs 13 residues. With 3 bases removed from V and 7 bases from J, the gap between germline ends came to 10 bases. The CDR3 is CASSQGEGQPQHF. The DNA of the CDR3 is TGTGCCAGCAGCCAGGGTGAGGGGCAGCCCCAGCATTTT.

This chain joins TRBV19 and TRBJ2-2; either TRBD1 or TRBD2 may fit D (5 bases each). The CDR3 sequence is 14 residues long. Germline V gene sequence: CDR1 LNHDA, CDR2 SQIVND (reference sequence). Trimming removed 5 bases from V and 4 bases from J, with 11 bases in between. The CDR3 sequence: CASSGDRSTGELFF. DNA of the CDR3: TGTGCCAGTAGTGGGGACCGCAGCACCGGGGAGCTGTTTTTT. Variable domain in full (rest from reference TRBV19 and TRBJ2-2): DGGITQSPKYLFRKEGQNVTLSCEQNLNHDAMYWYRQDPGQGLRLIYYSQIVNDFQKGDIAEGYSVSREKKESFPLTVTSAQKNPTAFYLCASSGDRSTGELFFGEGSRLTVL.

This rearrangement joins TRBV10-3 to TRBJ2-7; TRBD2 might be the D (6 bases). V was cut by 0 bases and J by 7 bases, with 10 bases left in between. The CDR3 loop spans 13 amino acids. CDR1 and CDR2 (germline): ENHRY, SYGVKD. The CDR3 here is CAISESTGREQYF. DNA for the CDR3: TGTGCCATCAGTGAGTCGACGGGGAGGGAGCAGTACTTC.

The chain recombines TRBV27 with TRBJ2-7; 8 nucleotides agree with TRBD2. The CDR3 has 16 amino acids. From germline, CDR1 is MNHEY and CDR2 SMNVEV (reference sequence). V trimming: 3 bases; J trimming: 5 bases; junction bases outside the gene matches: 12. The CDR3 nucleotides are TGTGCCAGCAGTTTTCGGCGGGGGGCGGCTAACCACGAGCAGTACTTC. It translates to CASSFRRGAANHEQYF.

The V call is TRBV9, the J call TRBJ1-1; no firm D call. The V gene's germline CDR1 is SGDLS and CDR2 YYNGEE. Trimming shortened V by 0 bases and J by 10 bases, and 13 bases separated the two germline ends. This CDR3 has 13 residues. For the CDR3, the DNA is TGTGCCAGCAGCGTAGCTCCCGGGATGGGAGCTTTCTTT. The encoded protein is CASSVAPGMGAFF.

This chain links TRBV27 with TRBJ1-5; perhaps TRBD1 as D (6 bases). This CDR3 contains 16 residues. Trimming shortened V by 5 bases and J by 4 bases, and 18 bases separated the two germline ends. CDR1 is MNHEY and CDR2 is SMNVEV in the germline V gene (reference sequence). In DNA form, the CDR3 reads TGTGCCAGCAGTCCCTCGGCAGGGGATAAGAATCAGCCCCAGCATTTT. This codes for CASSPSAGDKNQPQHF.

The chain employs TRBV12-3 or TRBV12-4 and TRBJ1-2; maybe TRBD1 (5 bases). V gave up 3 bases and J gave up 2 bases, with 7 bases separating them. CDR3 length: 13 amino acids. In DNA form, the CDR3 reads TGTGCCAGCAGTTTTAGACAGAACTATGGCTACACCTTC. This gives the protein CASSFRQNYGYTF.

The V and J genes are TRBV7-6 and TRBJ2-1; D may be TRBD2 (6 bases). Deletions cut 1 base from V and 7 bases from J, with 17 bases between. Germline values: CDR1 SGHVS, CDR2 FNYEAQ. The CDR3 consists of 16 residues. For the CDR3, the DNA is TGTGCCAGCAGCTTAGTCCAGGGAGGTAACGGGAATGAGCAGTTCTTC. Protein product: CASSLVQGGNGNEQFF.

Concerning this clone itself: Mismatch with germline at one junction end may stem from a read error. The genes are TRBV9 and TRBJ1-2; possibly TRBD1 for D (5 bases). Germline CDR1 and CDR2: SGDLS and YYNGEE. CDR3 length: 15 amino acids. For the CDR3, the DNA is TGTGCCAGCAGCGTAGGGCCAGGGTCGGACTACGGCTACACCTTC. Translating gives CASSVGPGSDYGYTF.

This clone has a single count. The gene calls are TRBV5-6 and TRBJ1-1; TRBD1 matches 10 bases. Germline V gives CDR1 SGHDT, CDR2 YYEEEE. This CDR3 is built from 17 residues. The trim removed 4 bases at V and 5 bases at J, leaving 14 bases unmatched. The CDR3 is CASSIRVAGTGVTEAFF. DNA for the CDR3: TGTGCCAGCAGCATTCGAGTAGCCGGGACAGGGGTGACTGAAGCTTTCTTT.

The V gene is TRBV5-1, the J gene TRBJ2-1, with a weak D call TRBD1 (7 bases). The CDR3 has 17 amino acids. The germline V gene encodes CDR1 SGHRS and CDR2 YFSETQ. The V end lost 4 bases, the J end lost 1 base, and 18 bases lay between the germline ends. The CDR3 DNA reads TGCGCCAGCAGCCTTGGCGGGACAGCCCTTTCCTACAATGAGCAGTTCTTC. The encoded protein is CASSLGGTALSYNEQFF.

The CDR3 DNA follows: TGTGCCAGCAGTTTTATGGCATCCTACGAGCAGTACTTC. Translating it yields CASSFMASYEQYF. The V gene is TRBV27, the J gene TRBJ2-7; D ambiguous. Germline CDR1 reads MNHEY; CDR2 reads SMNVEV (reference sequence). The CDR3 runs 13 residues. V gave up 3 bases and J gave up 1 base, with 7 bases separating them.

CDR3 sequence: CASSARTGSGSPLHF. The DNA for the CDR3 is TGCGCCAGCAGCGCCCGGACAGGGTCGGGGTCACCCCTCCACTTT. This rearrangement joins TRBV5-1 to TRBJ1-6, with 8 bases fitting TRBD1. J lost 10 bases, V lost 4 bases, and 10 bases had no gene match. This CDR3 is built from 15 residues. CDR1 and CDR2 from the germline V gene are SGHRS and YFSETQ.

The J gene is TRBJ2-7, the V gene TRBV18; D call uncertain. CDR3 size: 14 residues. With 3 bases removed from V and 0 bases from J, the gap between germline ends came to 9 bases. Germline V gives CDR1 KGHSH, CDR2 LQKENI. The CDR3 loop reads CASSPQLNSYEQYF. Here the CDR3 DNA reads TGTGCCAGCTCACCCCAGCTAAACTCCTACGAGCAGTACTTC.